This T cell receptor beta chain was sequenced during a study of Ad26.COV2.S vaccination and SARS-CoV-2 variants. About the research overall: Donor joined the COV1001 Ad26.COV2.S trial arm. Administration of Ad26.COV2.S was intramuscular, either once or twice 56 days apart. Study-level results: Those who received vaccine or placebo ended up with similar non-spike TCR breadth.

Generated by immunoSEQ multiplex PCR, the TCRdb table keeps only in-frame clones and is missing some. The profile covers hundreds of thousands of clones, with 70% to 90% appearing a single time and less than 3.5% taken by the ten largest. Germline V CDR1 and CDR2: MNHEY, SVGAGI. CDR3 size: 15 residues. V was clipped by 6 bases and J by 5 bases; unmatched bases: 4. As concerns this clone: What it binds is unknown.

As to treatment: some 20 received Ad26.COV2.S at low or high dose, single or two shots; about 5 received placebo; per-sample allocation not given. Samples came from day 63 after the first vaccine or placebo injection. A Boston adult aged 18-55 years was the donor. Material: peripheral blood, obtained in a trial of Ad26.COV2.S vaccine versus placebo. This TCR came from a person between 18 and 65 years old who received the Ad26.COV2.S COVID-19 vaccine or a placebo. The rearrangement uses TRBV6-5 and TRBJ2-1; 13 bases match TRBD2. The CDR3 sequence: CASREGLAGHNEQFF. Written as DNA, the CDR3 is TGTGCCAGCAGAGAGGGACTAGCGGGACACAATGAGCAGTTCTTC.